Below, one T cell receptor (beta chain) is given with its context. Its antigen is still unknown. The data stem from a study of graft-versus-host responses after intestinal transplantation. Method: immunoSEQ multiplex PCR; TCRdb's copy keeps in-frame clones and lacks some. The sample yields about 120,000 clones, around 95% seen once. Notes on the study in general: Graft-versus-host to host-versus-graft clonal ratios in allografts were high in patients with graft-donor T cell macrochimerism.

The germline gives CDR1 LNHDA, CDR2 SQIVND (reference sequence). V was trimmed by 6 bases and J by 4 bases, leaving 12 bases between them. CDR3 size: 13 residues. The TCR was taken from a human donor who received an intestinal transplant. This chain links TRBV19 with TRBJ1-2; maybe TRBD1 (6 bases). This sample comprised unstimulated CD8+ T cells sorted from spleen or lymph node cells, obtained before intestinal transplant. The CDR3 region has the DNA TGTGCCAGTAGGCCAACAGGGTTCTATGGCTACACCTTC. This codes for CASRPTGFYGYTF.